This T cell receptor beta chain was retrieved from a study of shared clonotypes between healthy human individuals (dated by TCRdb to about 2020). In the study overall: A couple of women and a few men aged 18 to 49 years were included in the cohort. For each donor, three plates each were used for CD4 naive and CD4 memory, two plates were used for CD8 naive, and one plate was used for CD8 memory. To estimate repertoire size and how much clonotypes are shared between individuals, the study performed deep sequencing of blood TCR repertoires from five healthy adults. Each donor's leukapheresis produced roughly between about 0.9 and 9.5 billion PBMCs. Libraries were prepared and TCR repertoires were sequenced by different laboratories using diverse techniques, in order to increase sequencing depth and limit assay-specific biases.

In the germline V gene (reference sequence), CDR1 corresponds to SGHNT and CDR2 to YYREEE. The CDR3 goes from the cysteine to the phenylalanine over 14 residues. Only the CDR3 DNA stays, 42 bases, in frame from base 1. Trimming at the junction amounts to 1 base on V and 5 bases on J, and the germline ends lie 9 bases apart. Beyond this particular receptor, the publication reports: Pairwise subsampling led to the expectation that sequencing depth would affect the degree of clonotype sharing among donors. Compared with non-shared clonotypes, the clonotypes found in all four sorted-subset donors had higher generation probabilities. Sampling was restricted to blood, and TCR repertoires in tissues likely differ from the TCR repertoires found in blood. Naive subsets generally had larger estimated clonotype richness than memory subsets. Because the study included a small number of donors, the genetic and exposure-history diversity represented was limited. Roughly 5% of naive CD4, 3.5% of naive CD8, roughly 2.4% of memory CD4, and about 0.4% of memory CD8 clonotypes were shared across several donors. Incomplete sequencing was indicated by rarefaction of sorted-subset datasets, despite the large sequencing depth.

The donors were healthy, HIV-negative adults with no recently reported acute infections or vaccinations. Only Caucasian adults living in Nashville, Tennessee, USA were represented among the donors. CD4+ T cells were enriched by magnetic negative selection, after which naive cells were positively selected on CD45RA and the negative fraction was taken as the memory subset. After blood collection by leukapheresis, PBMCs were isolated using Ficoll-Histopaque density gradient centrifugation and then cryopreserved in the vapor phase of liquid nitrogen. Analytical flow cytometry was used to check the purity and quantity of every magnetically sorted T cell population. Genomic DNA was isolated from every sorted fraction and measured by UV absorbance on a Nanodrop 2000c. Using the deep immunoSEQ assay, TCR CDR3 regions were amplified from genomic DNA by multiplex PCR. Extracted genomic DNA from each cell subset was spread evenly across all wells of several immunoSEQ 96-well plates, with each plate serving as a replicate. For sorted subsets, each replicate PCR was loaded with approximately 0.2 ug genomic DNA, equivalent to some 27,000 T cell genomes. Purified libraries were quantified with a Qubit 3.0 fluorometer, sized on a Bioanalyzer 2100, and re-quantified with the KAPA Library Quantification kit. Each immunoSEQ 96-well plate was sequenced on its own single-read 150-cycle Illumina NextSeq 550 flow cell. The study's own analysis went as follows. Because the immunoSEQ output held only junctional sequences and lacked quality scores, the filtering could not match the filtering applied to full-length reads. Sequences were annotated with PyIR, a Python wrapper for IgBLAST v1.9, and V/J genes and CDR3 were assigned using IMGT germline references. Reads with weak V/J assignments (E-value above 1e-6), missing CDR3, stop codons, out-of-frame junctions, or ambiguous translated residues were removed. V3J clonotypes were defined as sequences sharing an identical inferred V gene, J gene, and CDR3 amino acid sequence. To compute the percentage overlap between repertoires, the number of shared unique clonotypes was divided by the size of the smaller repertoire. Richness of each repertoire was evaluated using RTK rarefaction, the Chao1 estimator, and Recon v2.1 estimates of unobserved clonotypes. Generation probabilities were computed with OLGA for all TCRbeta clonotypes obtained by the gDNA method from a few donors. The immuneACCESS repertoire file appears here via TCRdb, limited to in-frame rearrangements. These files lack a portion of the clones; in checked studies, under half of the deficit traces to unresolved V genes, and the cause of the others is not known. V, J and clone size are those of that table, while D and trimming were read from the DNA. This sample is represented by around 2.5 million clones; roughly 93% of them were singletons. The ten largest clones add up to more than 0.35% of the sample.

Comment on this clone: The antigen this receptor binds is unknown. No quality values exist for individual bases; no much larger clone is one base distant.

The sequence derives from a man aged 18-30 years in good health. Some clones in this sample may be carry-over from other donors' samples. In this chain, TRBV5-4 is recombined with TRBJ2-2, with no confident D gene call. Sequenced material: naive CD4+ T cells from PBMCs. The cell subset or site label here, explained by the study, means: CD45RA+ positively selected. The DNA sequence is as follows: TGTGCCAGCAGCTTGCTTTGGCGGACCGGGGAGCTGTTTTTT. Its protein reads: CASSLLWRTGELFF.